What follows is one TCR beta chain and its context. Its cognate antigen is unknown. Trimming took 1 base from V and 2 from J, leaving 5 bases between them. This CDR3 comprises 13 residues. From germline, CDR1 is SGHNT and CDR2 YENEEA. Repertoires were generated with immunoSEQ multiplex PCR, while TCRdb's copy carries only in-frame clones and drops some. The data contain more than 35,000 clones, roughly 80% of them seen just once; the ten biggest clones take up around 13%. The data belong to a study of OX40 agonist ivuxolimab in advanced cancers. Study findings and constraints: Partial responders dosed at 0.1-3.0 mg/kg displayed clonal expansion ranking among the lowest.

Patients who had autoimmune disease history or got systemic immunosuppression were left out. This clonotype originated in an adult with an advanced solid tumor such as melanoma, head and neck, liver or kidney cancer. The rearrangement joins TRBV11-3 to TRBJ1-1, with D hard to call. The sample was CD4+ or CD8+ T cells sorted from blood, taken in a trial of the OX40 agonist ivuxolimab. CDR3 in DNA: TGTGCCAGCAGCTTAGGCGGTAACACTGAAGCTTTCTTT. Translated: CASSLGGNTEAFF.